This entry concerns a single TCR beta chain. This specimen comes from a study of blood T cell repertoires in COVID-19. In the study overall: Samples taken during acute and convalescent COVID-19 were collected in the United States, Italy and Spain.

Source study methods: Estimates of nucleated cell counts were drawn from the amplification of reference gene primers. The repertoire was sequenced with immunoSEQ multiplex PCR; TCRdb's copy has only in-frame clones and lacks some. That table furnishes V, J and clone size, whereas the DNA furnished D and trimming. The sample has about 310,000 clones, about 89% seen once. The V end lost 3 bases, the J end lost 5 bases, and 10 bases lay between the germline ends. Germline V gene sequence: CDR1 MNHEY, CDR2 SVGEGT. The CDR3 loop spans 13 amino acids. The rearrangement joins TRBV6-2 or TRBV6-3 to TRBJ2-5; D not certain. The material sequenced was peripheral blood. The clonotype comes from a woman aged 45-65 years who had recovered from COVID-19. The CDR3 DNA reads TGTGCCAGCAGTTATGACTCCCTGGAGACCCAGTACTTC. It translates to CASSYDSLETQYF.